Reported below is one T cell receptor beta chain. Germline V gives CDR1 SGHNT, CDR2 YYREEE (reference sequence). Trimming cost V 3 bases and J 2 bases; bases outside gene matches: 11. The CDR3 length is 17 residues. This sample is drawn from a study of cytomegalovirus exposure and HLA in healthy donors. Amplification used 60 Vbeta primers and 13 Jbeta primers. Assay used: immunoSEQ multiplex PCR; TCRdb lists only in-frame clones, some missing. There are some 130,000 clones in the sample; around 80% occur only once, and 1.5% to 2% lies in the top ten. Sample: PBMCs. This receptor was taken from a female donor in good health and CMV-seropositive. The chain combines TRBV5-4 with TRBJ2-1, with TRBD2 matching 7 bases. The CDR3 coding sequence is TGTGCCAGCAGCTCAATGACAGCGGGGAGCCCCTACAATGAGCAGTTCTTC. This encodes CASSSMTAGSPYNEQFF. Full variable domain (missing parts from reference TRBV5-4 and TRBJ2-1): ETGVTQSPTHLIKTRGQQVTLRCSSQSGHNTVSWYQQALGQGPQFIFQYYREEENGRGNFPPRFSGLQFPNYSSELNVNALELDDSALYLCASSSMTAGSPYNEQFFGPGTRLTVL.